Shown below are 15 T cell receptor beta chains from a single sample sequenced in a study of blood T cell repertoires in COVID-19. Method: immunoSEQ multiplex PCR; TCRdb's copy keeps in-frame clones and lacks some. Here the sample spans fewer than 350,000 clones, around 85% being singletons. Sequenced material: PBMCs or T cells enriched from blood (not recorded which). The receptor source for this set is a man between 25 and 39 years old who had recovered from COVID-19.

With respect to this clone: In the same sample, other DNA sequences code for this CDR3. The gene calls are TRBV5-1 and TRBJ2-5; TRBD2 might be the D (7 bases). This CDR3 is built from 15 residues. V lost 0 bases, J lost 5 bases, and 14 bases lay in between. Germline V CDR1 and CDR2: SGHRS, YFSETQ. In DNA form, the CDR3 reads TGCGCCAGCAGCTTGGTACCGGGGGGCCAGGAGACCCAGTACTTC. This encodes CASSLVPGGQETQYF.

The V call is TRBV7-2, the J call TRBJ1-5; 8 bases align to TRBD1. Germline loops: CDR1 SGHTA, CDR2 FQGNSA. This CDR3 contains 18 residues. Trimming cost V 2 bases and J 6 bases; bases outside gene matches: 15. In nucleotides, the CDR3 is TGTGCCAGCAGCTTATTTGCCTCACAGGGGGGAATAAGTCAGCCCCAGCATTTT. Its translation: CASSLFASQGGISQPQHF. The complete variable domain, with remaining parts taken from reference TRBV7-2 and TRBJ1-5, reads GAGVSQSPSNKVTEKGKDVELRCDPISGHTALYWYRQSLGQGLEFLIYFQGNSAPDKSGLPSDRFSAERTGGSVSTLTIQRTQQEDSAVYLCASSLFASQGGISQPQHFGDGTRLSIL.

The rearrangement joins TRBV30 to TRBJ2-5; 8 nucleotides match TRBD2. The CDR3 contains 14 residues. Germline assignment: CDR1 GTSNPN and CDR2 SVGIG (reference sequence). V gave up 5 bases and J gave up 1 base; unmatched junction bases: 6. This chain's CDR3 is CAWAAGGAQETQYF. The CDR3 DNA follows: TGTGCCTGGGCCGCCGGGGGGGCCCAAGAGACCCAGTACTTC.

This clone came up once. The chain uses TRBV2 and TRBJ2-5, with a possible D match to TRBD2 (5 bases). Germline loops: CDR1 SNHLY, CDR2 FYNNEI. This CDR3 contains 14 residues. Trimming pared 3 bases from V and 3 bases from J, leaving 11 bases between. CDR3 in DNA: TGTGCCAGCAGTGAGCGGTCACTAGAAGAGACCCAGTACTTC. Its protein product is CASSERSLEETQYF.

The genes are TRBV19 and TRBJ1-2, with TRBD1 matching 9 bases. CDR3 length: 13 residues. CDR1 and CDR2 (germline): LNHDA, SQIVND (reference sequence). Trimming at V came to 6 bases and at J to 8 bases, leaving 7 bases not matched to a gene. This chain's CDR3 is CASRPGQGFGYTF. The CDR3 DNA reads as TGTGCCAGTAGACCGGGACAGGGTTTCGGCTACACCTTC.

This chain connects TRBV12-5 to TRBJ1-1, with 12 bases that match TRBD1. The V and J ends lost 6 bases and 3 bases, in that order; junction bases with no gene match: 8. The length of the CDR3 is 16 residues. The germline gives CDR1 LGHNT, CDR2 FRNRAP. The CDR3 loop is CASGSGTGGSYTEAFF. CDR3 in DNA: TGTGCTAGTGGATCCGGGACAGGGGGCTCGTACACTGAAGCTTTCTTT.

The rearrangement joins TRBV19 to TRBJ1-3, with D possibly matching TRBD1 (5 bases). The CDR3 contains 15 residues. Per germline, CDR1 LNHDA and CDR2 SQIVND (reference sequence). Deletions cut 6 bases from V and 3 bases from J, with 15 bases between. CDR3 nucleotide sequence: TGTGCCAGTAGCCGGGGGACTGTTTTTGGAAACACCATATATTTT. Translating gives CASSRGTVFGNTIYF.

This clone has a count of ten or more. This rearrangement joins TRBV2 to TRBJ1-6; 7 positions match TRBD1. The CDR3 has 15 residues. V was clipped by 5 bases and J by 4 bases; unmatched bases: 5. Germline CDR1 is SNHLY and CDR2 is FYNNEI. CDR3 sequence: CASSYGTVYNSPLHF. The CDR3 coding sequence is TGTGCCAGCAGTTACGGGACAGTGTATAATTCACCCCTCCACTTT.

The V and J genes are TRBV2 and TRBJ2-1, with 15 bases lining up with TRBD2. Trimming at V came to 5 bases and at J to 6 bases, leaving 2 bases not matched to a gene. This CDR3 contains 15 residues. Germline CDR1 reads SNHLY; CDR2 reads FYNNEI. The CDR3 nucleotides read TGTGCCAGCAGTAGGACTAGCGGGGGGGTCAATGAGCAGTTCTTC. Encoded protein: CASSRTSGGVNEQFF.

The J gene is TRBJ1-2, the V gene TRBV9; weak D call: TRBD1 (5 bases). Germline CDR1 SGDLS, CDR2 YYNGEE. This CDR3 is built from 15 residues. V gave up 0 bases and J gave up 4 bases, with 13 bases separating them. CDR3 coding DNA: TGTGCCAGCAGCGTAGTACCGGACACTACCTATGGCTACACCTTC. This translates into CASSVVPDTTYGYTF.

The sample holds a few counts of this clone. V and J are TRBV25-1 and TRBJ1-4; no definite D call. Trimming pared 4 bases from V and 6 bases from J, leaving 9 bases between. Germline CDR1 is MGHDK and CDR2 is SYGVNS. The CDR3 covers 13 residues. The CDR3 DNA sequence: TGTGCCAGCAGTGGGCAGGTCCATGAAAAACTGTTTTTT. Translation gives CASSGQVHEKLFF. Combining the CDR3 with reference TRBV25-1 and TRBJ1-4 gives the whole variable domain EADIYQTPRYLVIGTGKKITLECSQTMGHDKMYWYQQDPGMELHLIHYSYGVNSTEKGDLSSESTVSRIRTEHFPLTLESARPSHTSQYLCASSGQVHEKLFFGSGTQLSVL.

This clone was seen only once. DNA of the CDR3: TGTGCCAGCAGCTCGCAAGACAGAGCTCGCAATGAAAAACTGTTTTTT. Translation: CASSSQDRARNEKLFF. This chain connects TRBV5-6 to TRBJ1-4, with D perhaps TRBD1 (5 bases). The germline V gene has CDR1 SGHDT and CDR2 YYEEEE. There are 16 residues in the CDR3. Trimming removed 3 bases from V and 5 bases from J, with 17 bases in between.

This clone was counted a single time. The chain carries TRBV10-3 and TRBJ1-6; the D gene is possibly TRBD1 (5 bases). Germline CDR1 reads ENHRY; CDR2 reads SYGVKD. The CDR3 runs 14 residues. V lost 11 bases and J 5 bases, leaving 16 bases between the germline ends. The CDR3 DNA reads TGTGCCGGCCGGGGGGACGCCGATAATTCACCCCTCCACTTT. It is translated as CAGRGDADNSPLHF.

The chain links TRBV29-1 to TRBJ1-2; possibly TRBD1 for D (6 bases). This CDR3 has 12 residues. Trimming pared 0 bases from V and 7 bases from J, leaving 9 bases between. Germline CDR1 and CDR2: SQVTM and ANQGSEA. The CDR3 DNA reads TGCAGCGTTGAAGATGGGGGCATTGGCTACACCTTC. Its translation: CSVEDGGIGYTF.

This chain connects TRBV6-5 to TRBJ1-6, with D maybe TRBD1 (5 bases). The CDR3 covers 13 residues. With 10 bases removed from V and 6 bases from J, the gap between germline ends came to 13 bases. Germline values: CDR1 MNHEY, CDR2 SVGAGI. In DNA form, the CDR3 reads TGTGCCACCAGGGCCGGAGCTAATTCACCCCTCCACTTT. Amino acid sequence: CATRAGANSPLHF.